Following are 30 T cell receptor beta chains from one sample sequenced in a study of blood T cells in healthy people across ages. Using a J-beta primer mix together with a sample-barcoded 5' primer, a second PCR was run for roughly 7 to 11 cycles. TCRdb re-derived calls from the 5' RACE reads in MiXCR, one entry per CDR3 protein. The sample lists roughly 1,800,000 distinct CDR3 sequences, roughly 50% seen once, with roughly 2% in the top ten. Sequencing input: blood. Receptor source: a woman aged 40 to 50 in good health.

This clonotype has ten or more counts. This chain joins TRBV7-2 and TRBJ1-2, with a possible D match to TRBD1 (6 bases). There are 15 residues in the CDR3. CDR1 and CDR2 (germline): SGHTA, FQGNSA. The V gene lost 5 bases and the J gene lost 6 bases, with 19 bases spanning the gap. Here the CDR3 DNA reads TGTGCCAGCAGCCTCGATACAGGGAATTGGGATGGCTACACCTTC. Protein product: CASSLDTGNWDGYTF.

This clonotype was observed a few times. The DNA of the CDR3 is TGTGCCAGCAGCCTGATGGCTGGGGGCTCTGGGGCCAACGTCCTGACTTTC. Amino acids: CASSLMAGGSGANVLTF. The chain couples TRBV3-1 to TRBJ2-6; D possibly uses TRBD1 or TRBD2 (5 bases each). Trimming removed 4 bases from V and 0 bases from J, with 13 bases in between. In germline, CDR1 is LGHDT, CDR2 YNNKEL (reference sequence). This CDR3 is 17 amino acids long. The entire variable domain, with the rest obtained from reference TRBV3-1 and TRBJ2-6, is as follows: DTAVSQTPKYLVTQMGNDKSIKCEQNLGHDTMYWYKQDSKKFLKIMFSYNNKELIINETVPNRFSPKSPDKAHLNLHINSLELGDSAVYFCASSLMAGGSGANVLTFGAGSRLTVL.

This sequence joins TRBV12-3 or TRBV12-4 and TRBJ2-3, with D possibly matching TRBD2 (6 bases). This CDR3 is built from 16 residues. The V end lost 3 bases, the J end lost 1 base, and 14 bases lay between the germline ends. The CDR3 nucleotides are TGTGCCAGCAGTTTGCCAGGCGGGGTTGGCACAGATACGCAGTATTTT. It is translated as CASSLPGGVGTDTQYF.

A few counts support this clonotype. The CDR3 bases are TGTGCCAGCAGCAGTACGGGACTAGCGGACGCAGATACGCAGTATTTT. Protein: CASSSTGLADADTQYF. The chain joins TRBV7-8 to TRBJ2-3, with TRBD2 matching over 11 bases. Unmatched junction bases numbered 8, after V lost 5 bases and J lost 4 bases. CDR1 is SGHVS, CDR2 FQNEAQ, per germline. The CDR3 has 16 amino acids.

The table lists this clonotype with a few counts. At one of its ends the junction is not consistent with the germline gene, which may arise from a read error. The chain carries TRBV25-1 and TRBJ2-5; D unresolved. Germline V gene sequence: CDR1 MGHDK, CDR2 SYGVNS. The CDR3 consists of 15 residues. This CDR3 reads CANSEGLILQETQYF. CDR3 DNA: TGTGCCAACAGTGAAGGGCTTATACTCCAAGAGACCCAGTACTTC. Complete variable domain (other parts from reference TRBV25-1 and TRBJ2-5): EADIYQTPRYLVIGTGKKITLECSQTMGHDKMYWYQQDPGMELHLIHYSYGVNSTEKGDLSSESTVSRIRTEHFPLTLESARPSHTSQYLCANSEGLILQETQYFGPGTRLLVL.

This clonotype occurred a few times. This rearrangement joins TRBV14 to TRBJ2-4; D not certain. The tail of the sequence fits TRBJ2-7 better, so the J call may be wrong. Germline CDR1 is SGHDN and CDR2 is FVKESK. This CDR3 region has 14 residues. CDR3 coding DNA: TGTGCCAGCAGCCAGAGCTGGGATCGGGACGAGCAGTACTTC. It specifies CASSQSWDRDEQYF.

This clonotype showed up just once. This chain links TRBV29-1 with TRBJ1-1; D possibly corresponds to TRBD1 (5 bases). The CDR3 is 10 amino acids. CDR1 is SQVTM, CDR2 ANQGSEA, per germline. The V and J ends lost 6 bases and 7 bases respectively, with 9 bases between them. DNA of the CDR3: TGCAGCGTCCGTGACAGTGAAGCTTTCTTT. It is translated as CSVRDSEAFF.

The chain is built from TRBV20-1 and TRBJ1-6; 12 bases are shared with TRBD1. There are 17 residues in the CDR3. Trimming took 4 bases from V and 7 from J; bases not matched to a gene: 11. The germline V gene encodes CDR1 DFQATT and CDR2 SNEGSKA (reference sequence). The CDR3 sequence: CSATRPGQGARNSPLHF. The DNA for the CDR3 is TGCAGTGCTACCCGACCGGGACAGGGGGCTAGAAATTCACCCCTCCACTTT.

V gene TRBV5-4 combines with J gene TRBJ1-1, with TRBD1 as a possible D gene (5 bases). The CDR3 contains 14 residues. CDR1 and CDR2 (germline): SGHNT, YYREEE (reference sequence). V was trimmed by 3 bases and J by 7 bases, leaving 16 bases between them. In DNA form, the CDR3 reads TGTGCCAGCAGCTCCCAGGGACCGCGCTTTGAAGCTTTCTTT. It specifies CASSSQGPRFEAFF.

J is TRBJ2-1 and V is TRBV9; possibly TRBD2 for D (6 bases). V gave up 3 bases and J gave up 0 bases, with 13 bases separating them. The germline V gene encodes CDR1 SGDLS and CDR2 YYNGEE. The CDR3 is 16 amino acids. The CDR3, as DNA: TGTGCCAGCAGCGGGAGGGCGGGGAGCTCCTACAATGAGCAGTTCTTC. Protein sequence: CASSGRAGSSYNEQFF.

This clonotype was observed a handful of times. The chain carries TRBV12-3 or TRBV12-4 and TRBJ2-5; D remains ambiguous. The CDR3 runs 15 residues. Trimming took 1 base from V and 4 from J, leaving 13 bases between them. CDR3 amino acids: CASSLGQPGRETQYF. For the CDR3, the DNA is TGTGCCAGCAGTTTAGGACAACCAGGTAGAGAGACCCAGTACTTC.

This chain links TRBV20-1 with TRBJ1-5, with D possibly matching TRBD1 (6 bases). Germline values: CDR1 DFQATT, CDR2 SNEGSKA (reference sequence). This CDR3 spans 12 amino acids. DNA of the CDR3: TGCAGCATTAAACAGGGAGGTCAGCCCCAGCATTTT. Amino acids: CSIKQGGQPQHF.

The V gene is TRBV13, the J gene TRBJ1-1, with D unresolved. CDR3 length: 13 residues. CDR1 PRHDT and CDR2 FYEKMQ come from the germline V gene (reference sequence). Deletions cut 5 bases from V and 5 bases from J, with 12 bases between. In DNA form, the CDR3 reads TGTGCCAGCAGCCCCCTCGGAGCAACTGAAGCTTTCTTT. It is translated as CASSPLGATEAFF.

In this sample, this clonotype turned up a few times. V usage is TRBV15 and J usage is TRBJ2-3, with TRBD2 identical over 9 bases. J lost 1 base, V lost 9 bases, and 2 bases had no gene match. The CDR3 is made up of 13 amino acids. Germline loops: CDR1 LNHNV, CDR2 YYDKDF (reference sequence). In nucleotides, the CDR3 is TGTGCCACATCTAGCGGGGGCACAGATACGCAGTATTTT. The encoded protein is CATSSGGTDTQYF.

This rearrangement joins TRBV13 to TRBJ2-1; 9 nucleotides align to TRBD1. CDR3 length: 16 residues. Per germline, CDR1 PRHDT and CDR2 FYEKMQ (reference sequence). Losses at the gene ends were 1 base for V and 6 bases for J; bases not matched to a gene: 7. CDR3 sequence: CASSLATGQGGNEQFF. The CDR3 nucleotides read TGTGCCAGCAGCTTAGCCACGGGACAGGGAGGCAATGAGCAGTTCTTC.

V is TRBV6-5 and J is TRBJ1-5; 8 bases align to TRBD1. Germline V gene lookup returns CDR1 MNHEY and CDR2 SVGAGI. The CDR3 sequence is 16 residues long. J lost 5 bases, V lost 6 bases, and 12 bases had no gene match. The CDR3 sequence: CASRRTGSGSDQPQHF. In DNA form, the CDR3 reads TGTGCCAGCAGGCGGACAGGGTCCGGGAGTGATCAGCCCCAGCATTTT.

The chain joins TRBV13 to TRBJ2-1; TRBD1 matches 7 bases. V dropped 6 bases and J dropped 2; count of bases not matched to a gene: 4. CDR1 is PRHDT, CDR2 FYEKMQ, per germline (reference sequence). The CDR3 is made up of 14 amino acids. This CDR3 is CASRKTGPYNEQFF. CDR3 nucleotides: TGTGCCAGCAGAAAGACAGGGCCCTACAATGAGCAGTTCTTC.

The V and J genes are TRBV29-1 and TRBJ2-7; D is uncertain. CDR1 is SQVTM and CDR2 is ANQGSEA in the germline V gene. The V end lost 7 bases, the J end lost 7 bases, and 23 bases lay between the germline ends. This CDR3 has 14 residues. CDR3 sequence: CSAPTLGSYNEQYF. In DNA form, the CDR3 reads TGCAGCGCACCGACACTGGGCTCCTACAATGAGCAGTACTTC.

The chain recombines TRBV5-1 with TRBJ2-7; 10 nucleotides agree with TRBD1. Germline-derived CDR1 and CDR2 are SGHRS and YFSETQ. The CDR3 is made up of 15 amino acids. V gave up 4 bases and J gave up 6 bases; unmatched junction bases: 10. The CDR3 bases are TGCGCCAGCAGCGACCGGGACAGGGGTGCGGTCGAGCAGTACTTC. Encoded protein: CASSDRDRGAVEQYF.

The J gene is TRBJ1-5, the V gene TRBV12-3 or TRBV12-4; 7 bases are a match to TRBD1. The CDR3 totals 15 residues. J gave up 3 bases and V 6 bases, and 8 bases lay outside the gene matches. The CDR3, as DNA: TGTGCCAGCAGGTCCGACAGGGCCCCCAATCAGCCCCAGCATTTT. This codes for CASRSDRAPNQPQHF.

The V gene is TRBV28, the J gene TRBJ1-5; no reliable D call. The CDR3 is 15 amino acids. V was cut by 4 bases and J by 2 bases, with 12 bases left in between. Per germline, CDR1 MDHEN and CDR2 SYDVKM. The CDR3 protein is CASSYAREGNQPQHF. The CDR3 DNA sequence: TGTGCCAGCAGTTACGCGAGGGAGGGCAATCAGCCCCAGCATTTT. Supplemented by reference TRBV28 and TRBJ1-5, the full variable domain reads DVKVTQSSRYLVKRTGEKVFLECVQDMDHENMFWYRQDPGLGLRLIYFSYDVKMKEKGDIPEGYSVSREKKERFSLILESASTNQTSMYLCASSYAREGNQPQHFGDGTRLSIL.

The chain uses TRBV5-1 and TRBJ2-3; TRBD2 is a possible D gene (5 bases). The CDR3 has 15 amino acids. CDR1 and CDR2 (germline): SGHRS, YFSETQ. Trimming removed 2 bases from V and 5 bases from J, with 15 bases in between. The CDR3 region has the DNA TGCGCCAGCAGCTTAGTCCCCTCCAGCGGAGATACGCAGTATTTT. Protein product: CASSLVPSSGDTQYF.

This chain connects TRBV7-9 to TRBJ2-7; D is perhaps TRBD1 (7 bases). The CDR3 spans 15 residues. V lost 5 bases to trimming and J lost 2 bases, with 16 bases between them. Germline V gene lookup returns CDR1 SEHNR and CDR2 FQNEAQ (reference sequence). In DNA form, the CDR3 reads TGTGCCAGCAGCGGAGGGACAGAGTATCCCTACGAGCAGTACTTC. Residues: CASSGGTEYPYEQYF. Full variable domain (remainder filled in from reference TRBV7-9 and TRBJ2-7): DTGVSQNPRHKITKRGQNVTFRCDPISEHNRLYWYRQTLGQGPEFLTYFQNEAQLEKSRLLSDRFSAERPKGSFSTLEIQRTEQGDSAMYLCASSGGTEYPYEQYFGPGTRLTVT.

The CDR3 region is CASRLSRVGRDEQYF. CDR3 DNA sequence: TGTGCCAGCAGATTATCCAGGGTAGGGAGGGACGAGCAGTACTTC. The chain employs TRBV11-2 and TRBJ2-7, with 7 bases that match TRBD2. CDR1 SGHAT and CDR2 FQNNGV come from the germline V gene. The J segment lost 5 bases and the V segment lost 6 bases, leaving 13 bases of the junction unmatched. CDR3 length equals 15 residues.

J is TRBJ1-2 and V is TRBV20-1, with D perhaps matching TRBD1 (5 bases). The V end was cut by 6 bases, the J end by 8 bases, with 16 bases between. Germline-derived CDR1 and CDR2 are DFQATT and SNEGSKA (reference sequence). There are 12 residues in the CDR3. The CDR3 protein is CSARRGKEGYTF. In nucleotides, the CDR3 is TGCAGTGCCCGTCGGGGGAAAGAAGGCTACACCTTC.

V is TRBV20-1 and J is TRBJ2-3; 10 positions agree with TRBD2. The J segment lost 2 bases and the V segment lost 3 bases, leaving 8 bases of the junction unmatched. This CDR3 region has 16 residues. Germline CDR1 DFQATT, CDR2 SNEGSKA (reference sequence). The CDR3 DNA sequence: TGCAGTGCTAGCCTGGAACTAGCGGGGACCACAGATACGCAGTATTTT. Translated, it gives CSASLELAGTTDTQYF.

This chain connects TRBV7-2 to TRBJ2-7; 9 bases match TRBD2. The CDR3 runs 15 residues. Losses at the gene ends were 1 base for V and 2 bases for J; bases not matched to a gene: 3. From germline, CDR1 is SGHTA and CDR2 FQGNSA. For the CDR3, the DNA is TGTGCCAGCAGCTTAGTAGCGGGGGAGACCTACGAGCAGTACTTC. Its translation: CASSLVAGETYEQYF. The variable domain in full, completed from reference TRBV7-2 and TRBJ2-7, reads GAGVSQSPSNKVTEKGKDVELRCDPISGHTALYWYRQSLGQGLEFLIYFQGNSAPDKSGLPSDRFSAERTGGSVSTLTIQRTQQEDSAVYLCASSLVAGETYEQYFGPGTRLTVT.

The chain is built from TRBV28 and TRBJ2-1, with D possibly TRBD1 on 5 matching bases. The germline CDR1 and CDR2 sequences are MDHEN and SYDVKM. CDR3 size: 13 residues. The V end lost 5 bases, the J end lost 8 bases, and 13 bases lay between the germline ends. In nucleotides, the CDR3 is TGTGCCAGCAGTGAGGCCCAGGGTTATGAGCAGTTCTTC. Translation: CASSEAQGYEQFF.

This clonotype has a count of ten or more. J is TRBJ2-6 and V is TRBV12-3 or TRBV12-4; a weak D match, TRBD1 (6 bases). This CDR3 has 15 amino acids. V lost 5 bases and J lost 1, with 9 bases in between. This chain's CDR3 is CASSLTGSGANVLTF. CDR3 bases: TGTGCCAGCAGTCTTACAGGGTCTGGGGCCAACGTCCTGACTTTC.

This chain uses TRBV28 with TRBJ2-3; D call uncertain. The CDR3 has 12 amino acids. Trimming removed 8 bases from V and 7 bases from J, with 13 bases in between. CDR1 and CDR2 (germline): MDHEN, SYDVKM. The chain's CDR3 is CASGSSYNTQYF. The CDR3 DNA follows: TGTGCCAGCGGTTCTTCCTACAATACGCAGTATTTT.